Listed here is a single T cell receptor beta chain. The antigen this receptor binds is unknown. Per-nucleotide qualities are absent, and no much larger clonotype sits a single base away. The source of the sample is a study of type 1 regulatory T cells (dated by TCRdb to the early 2020s). The study in broad terms: An in vitro protocol by which a Tr1-enriched, alloantigen-specific CD4 T cell product named T-allo10 was generated was characterized in the study. T-allo10 was being evaluated clinically in patients with hematological malignancies who were receiving allogeneic hematopoietic stem cell transplantation.

CDR1 and CDR2 were assigned from the germline V gene as KGHSH and LQKENI. The CDR3 holds 16 amino acids from the cysteine to the phenylalanine. This entry keeps only the CDR3 DNA: 48 bases, framed from base 1. The junction shows trimming of 1 base on V and 0 bases on J, and the gene matches do not reach 3 bases of it. The sequencer listed for this sample is Illumina MiSeq. TCRdb cleaned the public reads at Q25 with fastp, built clones with MiXCR and kept in-frame beta chains. A single entry per CDR3 protein holds the most common genes and DNA from its merged rows. The sample profile shows some 21,000 distinct CDR3 sequences; roughly 45% of them were found once. About 4.9% of the sample is taken by the ten largest.

The sequence derives from a human donor in good health. Input material: cultured T cells, either the whole culture or a sorted T cell fraction (not recorded which). The chain uses TRBV18 and TRBJ1-3, with 7 bases aligning to TRBD1. The nucleotides read TGTGCCAGCTCACCACAACAGGGGAGCTCTGGAAACACCATATATTTT. Its protein is CASSPQQGSSGNTIYF.